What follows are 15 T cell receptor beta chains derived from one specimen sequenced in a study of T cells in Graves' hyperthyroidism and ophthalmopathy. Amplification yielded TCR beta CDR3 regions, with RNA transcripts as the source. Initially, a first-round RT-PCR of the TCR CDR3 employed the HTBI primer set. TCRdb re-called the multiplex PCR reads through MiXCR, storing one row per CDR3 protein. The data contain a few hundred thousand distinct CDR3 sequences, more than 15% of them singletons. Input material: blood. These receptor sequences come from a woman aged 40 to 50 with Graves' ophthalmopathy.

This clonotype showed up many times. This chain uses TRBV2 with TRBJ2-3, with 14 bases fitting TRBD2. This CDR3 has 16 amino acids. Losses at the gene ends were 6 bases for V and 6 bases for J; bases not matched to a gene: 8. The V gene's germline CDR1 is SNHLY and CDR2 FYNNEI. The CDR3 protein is CASRTGGLAGVDTQYF. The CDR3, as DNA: TGTGCCAGCAGGACGGGGGGACTAGCGGGGGTGGATACGCAGTATTTT.

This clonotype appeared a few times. CDR3 DNA sequence: TGTGCCAGCGGCCGACAGGGGGATGGCTACACCTTC. It is translated as CASGRQGDGYTF. The chain uses TRBV25-1 and TRBJ1-2, with 9 positions matching TRBD1. Losses at the gene ends were 8 bases for V and 6 bases for J; bases not matched to a gene: 4. This CDR3 comprises 12 residues. Germline lookup yields CDR1 MGHDK and CDR2 SYGVNS.

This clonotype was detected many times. The CDR3 is CASSAATIYEQYF. The CDR3, as DNA: TGTGCCAGCAGTGCGGCGACAATCTACGAGCAGTACTTC. J is TRBJ2-7 and V is TRBV6-1; D is ambiguous. In germline, CDR1 is MNHNS, CDR2 SASEGT. V lost 4 bases and J 3 bases, leaving 10 bases between the germline ends. CDR3 length: 13 amino acids.

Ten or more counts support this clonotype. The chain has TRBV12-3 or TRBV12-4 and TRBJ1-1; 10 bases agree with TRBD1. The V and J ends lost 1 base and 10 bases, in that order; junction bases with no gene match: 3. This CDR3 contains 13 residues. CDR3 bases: TGTGCCAGCAGTTTAGTCGGACAGGGGGTAGCTTTCTTT. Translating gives CASSLVGQGVAFF.

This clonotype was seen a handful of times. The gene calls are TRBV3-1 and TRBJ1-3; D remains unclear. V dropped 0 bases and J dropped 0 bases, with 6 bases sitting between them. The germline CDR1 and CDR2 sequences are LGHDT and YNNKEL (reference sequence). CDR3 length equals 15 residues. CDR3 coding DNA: TGTGCCAGCAGCCAAGATACGACCTCTGGAAACACCATATATTTT. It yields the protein CASSQDTTSGNTIYF.

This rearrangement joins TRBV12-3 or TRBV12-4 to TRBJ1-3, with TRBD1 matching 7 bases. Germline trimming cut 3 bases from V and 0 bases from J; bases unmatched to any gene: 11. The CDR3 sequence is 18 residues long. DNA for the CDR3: TGTGCCAGCAGTTTGTGGGGGGACAGCCCTCTCTCTGGAAACACCATATATTTT. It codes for CASSLWGDSPLSGNTIYF.

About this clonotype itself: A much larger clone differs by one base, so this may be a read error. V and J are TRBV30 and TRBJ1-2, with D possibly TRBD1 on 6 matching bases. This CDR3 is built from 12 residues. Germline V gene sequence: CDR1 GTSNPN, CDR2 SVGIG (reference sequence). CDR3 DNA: TGTGGCTGGAGTGGGGGGCTTCAAGGCTACACCTTC. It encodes CGWSGGLQGYTF.

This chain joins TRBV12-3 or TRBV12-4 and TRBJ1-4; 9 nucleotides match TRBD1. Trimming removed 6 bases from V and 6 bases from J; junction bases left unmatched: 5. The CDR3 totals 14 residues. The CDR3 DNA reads TGTGCCAGCAGCCGACAGGGGGGATATGAAAAACTGTTTTTT. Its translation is CASSRQGGYEKLFF.

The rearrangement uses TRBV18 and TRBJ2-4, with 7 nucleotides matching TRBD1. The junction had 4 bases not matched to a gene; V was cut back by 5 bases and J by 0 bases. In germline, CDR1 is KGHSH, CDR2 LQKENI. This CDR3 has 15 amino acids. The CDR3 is CASSSDRLAKNIQYF. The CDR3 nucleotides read TGTGCCAGCTCATCGGACAGGCTAGCCAAAAACATTCAGTACTTC.

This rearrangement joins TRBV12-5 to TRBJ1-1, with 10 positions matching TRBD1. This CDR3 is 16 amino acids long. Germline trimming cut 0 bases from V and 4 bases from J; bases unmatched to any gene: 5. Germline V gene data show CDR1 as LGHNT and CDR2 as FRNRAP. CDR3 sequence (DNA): TGTGCTAGTGGTTTGGTTAGACAGGGGGCGAGCACTGAAGCTTTCTTT. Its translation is CASGLVRQGASTEAFF.

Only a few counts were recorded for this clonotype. The CDR3 here is CASSLEIRQMPQETQYF. The DNA of the CDR3 is TGTGCCAGCAGCTTAGAAATTCGGCAGATGCCCCAAGAGACCCAGTACTTC. J is TRBJ2-5 and V is TRBV7-9; D not resolved. Germline V gene lookup returns CDR1 SEHNR and CDR2 FQNEAQ (reference sequence). V lost 1 base to trimming and J lost 1 base, with 16 bases between them. This CDR3 has 17 amino acids. Full variable domain (outside the CDR3, taken from reference TRBV7-9 and TRBJ2-5): DTGVSQNPRHKITKRGQNVTFRCDPISEHNRLYWYRQTLGQGPEFLTYFQNEAQLEKSRLLSDRFSAERPKGSFSTLEIQRTEQGDSAMYLCASSLEIRQMPQETQYFGPGTRLLVL.

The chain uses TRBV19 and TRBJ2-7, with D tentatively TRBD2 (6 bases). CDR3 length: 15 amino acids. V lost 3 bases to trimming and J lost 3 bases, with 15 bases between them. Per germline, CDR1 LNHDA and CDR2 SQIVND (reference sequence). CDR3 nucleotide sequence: TGTGCCAGTAGTATGTCAGGGCGGGACCGCTACGAGCAGTACTTC. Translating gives CASSMSGRDRYEQYF.

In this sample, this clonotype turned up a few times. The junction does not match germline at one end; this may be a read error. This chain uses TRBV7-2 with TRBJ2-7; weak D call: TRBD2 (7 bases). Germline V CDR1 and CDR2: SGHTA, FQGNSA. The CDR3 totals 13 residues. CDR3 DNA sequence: TGTGCCAGCAGCCCTAGGGGGGGATACGAGCGGTACTTC. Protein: CASSPRGGYERYF.

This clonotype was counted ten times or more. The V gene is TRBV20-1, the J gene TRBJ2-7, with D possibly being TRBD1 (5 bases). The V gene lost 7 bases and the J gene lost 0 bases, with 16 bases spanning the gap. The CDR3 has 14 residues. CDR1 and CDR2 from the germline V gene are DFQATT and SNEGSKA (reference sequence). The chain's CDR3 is CSGWGAISSYEQYF. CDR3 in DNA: TGCAGTGGGTGGGGCGCTATCAGCTCCTACGAGCAGTACTTC.

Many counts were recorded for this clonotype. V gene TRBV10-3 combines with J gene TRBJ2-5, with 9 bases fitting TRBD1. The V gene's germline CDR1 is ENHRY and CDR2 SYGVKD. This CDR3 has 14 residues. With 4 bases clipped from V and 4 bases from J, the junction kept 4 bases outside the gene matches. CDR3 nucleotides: TGTGCCATCAGTGTGGGACAGGGCGCAGAGACCCAGTACTTC. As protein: CAISVGQGAETQYF.